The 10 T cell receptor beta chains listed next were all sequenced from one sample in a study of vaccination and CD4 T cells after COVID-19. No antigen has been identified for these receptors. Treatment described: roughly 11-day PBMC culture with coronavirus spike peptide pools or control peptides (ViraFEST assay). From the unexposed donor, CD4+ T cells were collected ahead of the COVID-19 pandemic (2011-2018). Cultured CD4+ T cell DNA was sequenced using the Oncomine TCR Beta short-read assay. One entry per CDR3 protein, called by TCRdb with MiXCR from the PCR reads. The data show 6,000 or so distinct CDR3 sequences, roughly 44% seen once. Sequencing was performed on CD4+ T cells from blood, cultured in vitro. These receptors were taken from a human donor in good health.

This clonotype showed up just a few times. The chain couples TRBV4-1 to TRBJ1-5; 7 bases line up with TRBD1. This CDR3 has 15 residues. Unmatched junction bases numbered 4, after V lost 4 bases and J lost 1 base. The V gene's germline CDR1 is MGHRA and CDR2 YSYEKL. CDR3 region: CASSPTGVSNQPQHF. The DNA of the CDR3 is TGCGCCAGCAGCCCAACAGGGGTGAGCAATCAGCCCCAGCATTTT.

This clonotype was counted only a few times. The CDR3 loop reads CASSLWAGDSNEQFF. The CDR3 region has the DNA TGTGCCAGCAGCTTATGGGCGGGGGATTCCAATGAGCAGTTCTTC. The gene calls are TRBV7-2 and TRBJ2-1; TRBD2 aligns across 7 bases. The V segment lost 2 bases and the J segment 6 bases; nucleotides outside the gene matches: 7. Germline CDR1 is SGHTA and CDR2 is FQGNSA. The CDR3 loop spans 15 amino acids.

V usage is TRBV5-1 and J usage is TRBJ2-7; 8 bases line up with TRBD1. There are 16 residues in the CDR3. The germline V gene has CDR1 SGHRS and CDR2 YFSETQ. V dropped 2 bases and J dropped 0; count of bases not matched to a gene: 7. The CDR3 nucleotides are TGCGCCAGCAGCTTTAGTGCAGGGGGCTTCTCCTACGAGCAGTACTTC. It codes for CASSFSAGGFSYEQYF.

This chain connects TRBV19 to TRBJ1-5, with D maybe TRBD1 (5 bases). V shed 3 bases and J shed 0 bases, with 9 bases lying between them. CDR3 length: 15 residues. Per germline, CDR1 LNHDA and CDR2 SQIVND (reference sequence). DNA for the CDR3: TGTGCCAGTAGTATGATAGGGGATAGCAATCAGCCCCAGCATTTT. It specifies CASSMIGDSNQPQHF. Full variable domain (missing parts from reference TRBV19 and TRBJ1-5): DGGITQSPKYLFRKEGQNVTLSCEQNLNHDAMYWYRQDPGQGLRLIYYSQIVNDFQKGDIAEGYSVSREKKESFPLTVTSAQKNPTAFYLCASSMIGDSNQPQHFGDGTRLSIL.

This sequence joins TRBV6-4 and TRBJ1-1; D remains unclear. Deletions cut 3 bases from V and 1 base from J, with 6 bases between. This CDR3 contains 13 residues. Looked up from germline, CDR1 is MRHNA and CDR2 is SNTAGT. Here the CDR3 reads CASSEQKNTEAFF. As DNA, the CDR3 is TGTGCCAGCAGTGAACAGAAGAACACTGAAGCTTTCTTT.

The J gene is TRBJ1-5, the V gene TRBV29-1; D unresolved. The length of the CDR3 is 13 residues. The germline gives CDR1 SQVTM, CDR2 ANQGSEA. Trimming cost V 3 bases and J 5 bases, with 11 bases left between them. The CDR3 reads CSVEGDSHQPQHF. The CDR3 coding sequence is TGCAGCGTTGAGGGAGACTCTCATCAGCCCCAGCATTTT.

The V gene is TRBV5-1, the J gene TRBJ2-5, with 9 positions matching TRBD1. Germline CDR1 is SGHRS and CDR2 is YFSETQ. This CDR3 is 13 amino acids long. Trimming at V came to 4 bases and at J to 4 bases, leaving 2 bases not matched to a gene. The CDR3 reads CASSVGQGETQYF. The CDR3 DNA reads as TGCGCCAGCAGCGTGGGACAGGGAGAGACCCAGTACTTC. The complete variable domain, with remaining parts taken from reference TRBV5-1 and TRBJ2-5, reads KAGVTQTPRYLIKTRGQQVTLSCSPISGHRSVSWYQQTPGQGLQFLFEYFSETQRNKGNFPGRFSGRQFSNSRSEMNVSTLELGDSALYLCASSVGQGETQYFGPGTRLLVL.

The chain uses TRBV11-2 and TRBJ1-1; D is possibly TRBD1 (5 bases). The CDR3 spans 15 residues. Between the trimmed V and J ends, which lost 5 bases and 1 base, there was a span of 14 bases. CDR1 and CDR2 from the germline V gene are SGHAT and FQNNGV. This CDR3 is CASSGGGSRNTEAFF. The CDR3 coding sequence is TGTGCCAGCAGCGGTGGGGGGTCTCGGAACACTGAAGCTTTCTTT.

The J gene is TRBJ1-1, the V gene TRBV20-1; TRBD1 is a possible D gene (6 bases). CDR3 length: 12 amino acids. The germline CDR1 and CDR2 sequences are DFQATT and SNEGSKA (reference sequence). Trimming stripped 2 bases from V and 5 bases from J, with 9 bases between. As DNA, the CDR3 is TGCAGTGCTAGATCAGGGGAGACTGAAGCTTTCTTT. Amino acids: CSARSGETEAFF.

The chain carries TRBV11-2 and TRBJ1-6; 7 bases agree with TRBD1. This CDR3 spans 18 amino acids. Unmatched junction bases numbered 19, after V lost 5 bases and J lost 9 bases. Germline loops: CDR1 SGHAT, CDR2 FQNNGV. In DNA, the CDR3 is TGTGCCAGCAGCCGGCTTAAGGGGGAAGGGGGGACAGCTTCACCCCTCCACTTT. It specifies CASSRLKGEGGTASPLHF.